This T cell receptor beta chain emerged from a study of blood T cell repertoires in COVID-19 (dated by TCRdb to the early 2020s). Study-level background: Samples from collaborators originated in the United States, Italy and Spain and spanned both the acute and convalescent phases of COVID-19. The material from the prospective study consisted of cDNA or gDNA derived from T cells, B-cell-depleted T cells, or PBMCs. The dataset comprised deeply sampled blood TCRbeta repertoires from subjects exposed to, actively infected with, or recovered from COVID-19. The repertoires were released in a freely available public database intended as a resource for research on the immune response to SARS-CoV-2. The samples were drawn from the first 160 participants of the ongoing ImmuneRACE study and from roughly 1,300 subjects provided by 6 global collaborators. A de-identified subject ID, COVID-19 status, age in years and sex were almost always included in the sample metadata. Where available, HLA class I and class II types were obtained from metadata supplied by the sample provider rather than from assay-based typing.

With regard to this clone: The target of this receptor is not known. No qualities accompany the bases; no much larger clone lies one base away.

Whole blood was collected in K2EDTA tubes by collaborating institutions according to the institutions' own protocols. Collaborator samples were shipped for TCRbeta analysis as frozen whole blood, isolated PBMCs, or DNA extracted from either sample type. The immunoSEQ Assay, a bias-controlled multiplex PCR, was used to amplify TCRbeta CDR3 regions from genomic DNA. On the authors' methods: Nucleated cell counts per sample were estimated from amplification of reference gene primers within the assay. Sequence reads were collapsed and filtered to measure the absolute abundance of every unique TCRbeta CDR3 rearrangement. For each sample, productive Simpson clonality was calculated by taking the square root of Simpson's diversity index across productive rearrangements. TCRdb stores this immuneACCESS table with in-frame sequences only. Part of the clones is absent; in the studies checked, under half of the shortfall reflects unresolved V genes, and no reason is known for the rest. Clone size and the V and J calls come from that table; the DNA yielded D and trimming. The sample table records approximately 130,000 clones; about 77% of these occur just once. The ten top clones hold more than 15% of the sample.

General study outcomes and caveats: The amount of clinical and demographic metadata varied by source and participant and was provided uncurated.

Germline trimming: 3 bases from V, 12 bases from J; junction bases outside gene matches: 11. Counted from cysteine to phenylalanine, this CDR3 has 14 amino acids. The sequence is cut down to CDR3 DNA, 42 bases in frame from base 1. CDR1 LNHDA and CDR2 SQIVND were looked up in the germline V gene (reference sequence). This clonotype was obtained from a man older than 75 with acute or convalescent COVID-19. The sequence links TRBV19 to TRBJ2-1; 7 junctional bases match TRBD2. The material sequenced was peripheral blood. CDR3 region: CASSIGASGPSQFF. The DNA reads TGTGCCAGTAGTATTGGGGCTAGCGGTCCCTCGCAGTTCTTC.